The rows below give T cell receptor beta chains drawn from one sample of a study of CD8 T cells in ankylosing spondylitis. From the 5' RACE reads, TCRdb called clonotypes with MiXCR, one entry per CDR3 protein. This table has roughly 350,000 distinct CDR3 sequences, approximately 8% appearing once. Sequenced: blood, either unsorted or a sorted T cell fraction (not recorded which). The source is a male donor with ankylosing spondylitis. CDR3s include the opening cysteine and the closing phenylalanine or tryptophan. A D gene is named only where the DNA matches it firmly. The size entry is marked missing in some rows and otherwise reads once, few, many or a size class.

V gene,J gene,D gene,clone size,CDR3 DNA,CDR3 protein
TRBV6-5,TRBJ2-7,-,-,TGTGCCAGCAGTTCTGGTTACGAGAGCATCGACGAGCAGTACTTC,CASSSGYESIDEQYF
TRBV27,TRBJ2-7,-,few,TGTGCCAGCAGTTTAGGGGGGATGGTATCCTACGAGCAGTACTTC,CASSLGGMVSYEQYF
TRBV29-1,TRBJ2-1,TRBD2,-,TGCAGCGTTGACACTAGCGGGGTAGACAATGAGCAGTTCTTC,CSVDTSGVDNEQFF
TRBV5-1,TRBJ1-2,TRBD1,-,TGCGCCAGCAGCTCGACACAGGGGAGCTATGGCTACACCTTC,CASSSTQGSYGYTF
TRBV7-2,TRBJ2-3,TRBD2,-,TGTGCCAGCAGCTCCCGCCGAGCGGGAGCAGCACTAGATACGCAGTATTTT,CASSSRRAGAALDTQYF
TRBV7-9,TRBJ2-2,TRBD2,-,TGTGCCAGCAACACAGGGACTAGCTTTCGCGGGGAGCTGTTTTTT,CASNTGTSFRGELFF
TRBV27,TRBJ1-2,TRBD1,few,TGTGCCAGCAGAGCCAGGGGGCTTGGCTACACCTTC,CASRARGLGYTF
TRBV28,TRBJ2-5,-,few,TGTGCCAGCAGTTTACAGGTCCATGAGACCCAGTACTTC,CASSLQVHETQYF
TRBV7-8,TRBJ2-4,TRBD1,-,TGTGCCAGCAGCCCGTTGGACAGGAAAAACATTCAGTACTTC,CASSPLDRKNIQYF
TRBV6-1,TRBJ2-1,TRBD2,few,TGTGCCAGCAGGGCGCATAGCGGGAGAAAAGATGAGCAGTTCTTC,CASRAHSGRKDEQFF
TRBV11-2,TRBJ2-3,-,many,TGTGCCAGCAGCCGACCGTCGGCAGATACGCAGTATTTT,CASSRPSADTQYF
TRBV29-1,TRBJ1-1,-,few,TGCAGCGTTGAAGGGGCCAGAGAAGCTTTCTTT,CSVEGAREAFF
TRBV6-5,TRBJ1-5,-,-,TGTGCCAGCAGGAACAGAAATCAGCCCCAGCATTTT,CASRNRNQPQHF
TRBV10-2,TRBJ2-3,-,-,TGCGCCAGCAGTGTTTGGGACCCGGGGGATACGCAGTATTTT,CASSVWDPGDTQYF
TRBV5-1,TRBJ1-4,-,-,TGCGCCAGCAGCCTCCAGCCAGCAACTAATGAAAAACTGTTTTTT,CASSLQPATNEKLFF
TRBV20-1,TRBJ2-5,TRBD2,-,TGCAGTGCCCGATCTGGACTAGCAGAGACCCAGTACTTC,CSARSGLAETQYF
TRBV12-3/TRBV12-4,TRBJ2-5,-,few,TGTGCCAGCACCACGAGGCAAAAAGAGACCCAGTACTTC,CASTTRQKETQYF
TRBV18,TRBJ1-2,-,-,TGTGCCAGCTCACCTGGACTGTATGGCTACACCTTC,CASSPGLYGYTF
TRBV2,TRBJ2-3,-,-,TGTGCCAGCCTGTCGGGACATTCTAGCACAGATACGCAGTATTTT,CASLSGHSSTDTQYF
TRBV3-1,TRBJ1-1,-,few,TGTGCCAGCAGCCAAGATTGGCGGGGGCTGGTCACTGAAGCTTTCTTT,CASSQDWRGLVTEAFF
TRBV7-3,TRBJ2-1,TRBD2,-,TGTGCCAGCAGCCCGACTAGCGGGAGTTATGAGCAGTTCTTC,CASSPTSGSYEQFF
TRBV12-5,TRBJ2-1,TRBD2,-,TGTGCTAGTGGTTTGGGACTAGCGGGAGCCTCCTACAATGAGCAGTTCTTC,CASGLGLAGASYNEQFF
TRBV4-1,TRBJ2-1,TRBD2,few,TGCGCCAGCAGCCGACTACTAGCGGGAGGGCCCAGTGAGCAGTTCTTC,CASSRLLAGGPSEQFF
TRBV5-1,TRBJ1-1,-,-,TGCGCCAGCAGCTTCGCGGGAAACACTGAAGCTTTCTTT,CASSFAGNTEAFF
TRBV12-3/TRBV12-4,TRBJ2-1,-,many,TGTGCCAGCAGCATAGACAGGAGTAATGAGCAGTTCTTC,CASSIDRSNEQFF
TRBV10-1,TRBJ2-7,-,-,TGCGCCAGCAGTACCTTCAGGGGAAGCGAGCAGTACTTC,CASSTFRGSEQYF
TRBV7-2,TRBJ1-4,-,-,TGTGCCAGCAGCACCAACAGGGCGACTAATGAAAAACTGTTTTTT,CASSTNRATNEKLFF
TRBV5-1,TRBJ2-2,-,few,TGCGCCAGCAGCTTGATTCCTGGGAGTCGGAACGGGGAGCTGTTTTTT,CASSLIPGSRNGELFF
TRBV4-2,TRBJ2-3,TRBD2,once,TGTGCCAGCAGCCAAGAGTCACGGGAGGGAGATACGCAGTATTTT,CASSQESREGDTQYF
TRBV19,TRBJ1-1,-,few,TGTGCCAGTAGTTCCACGGTTGGAAGGGGCACTGAAGCTTTCTTT,CASSSTVGRGTEAFF
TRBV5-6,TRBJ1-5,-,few,TGTGCCAGCAGCGGCGGACAGAGCTATCAGCCCCAGCATTTT,CASSGGQSYQPQHF
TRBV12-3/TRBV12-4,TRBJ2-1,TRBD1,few,TGTGCCAGTCAATACGGGACAGGGGCCAATGAGCAGTTCTTC,CASQYGTGANEQFF
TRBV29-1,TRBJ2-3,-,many,TGCAGCGGGAAAAGCACAGATACGCAGTATTTT,CSGKSTDTQYF
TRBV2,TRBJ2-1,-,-,TGTGCCAGCAGTGAAAGTAGCCGGGTCCCTTGGACTGAGCAGTTCTTC,CASSESSRVPWTEQFF
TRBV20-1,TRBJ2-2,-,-,TGCAGTGCTAGAGATCGGGCCGCGAACACCGGGGAGCTGTTTTTT,CSARDRAANTGELFF
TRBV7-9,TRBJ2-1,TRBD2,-,TGTGCCAGCAGCCCCAAAGTGGGCGGGAGCTACAATGAGCAGTTCTTC,CASSPKVGGSYNEQFF
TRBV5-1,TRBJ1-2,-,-,TGCGCCAGCAGCCCCTTCGTACAGGGCCTCTATGGCTACACCTTC,CASSPFVQGLYGYTF
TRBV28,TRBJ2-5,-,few,TGTGCCAGCTCCATTGGGGCCCGCTTTACCCAGTACTTC,CASSIGARFTQYF
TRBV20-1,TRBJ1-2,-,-,TGCAGTGCTAGACCGTGGGGGGCGCGGGATGGCTACACCTTC,CSARPWGARDGYTF
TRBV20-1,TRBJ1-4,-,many,TGCAGCGGCACAACAGGCGAAAAACTGTTTTTT,CSGTTGEKLFF
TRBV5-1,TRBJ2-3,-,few,TGCGCCAGCAGCTTGGTTGTGCTCACAGATACGCAGTATTTT,CASSLVVLTDTQYF
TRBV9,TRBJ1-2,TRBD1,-,TGTGCCAGCAGCTCGTTCTCTACAGGGGAAAGAGGCTACACCTTC,CASSSFSTGERGYTF